Described below is a single TCR beta chain sequence and its context. The antigen is not known. The CDR3 is made up of 14 amino acids. V was cut by 6 bases and J by 2 bases, with 14 bases left in between. Germline lookup yields CDR1 SNHLY and CDR2 FYNNEI. This sample was included in a study of OX40 agonist ivuxolimab in advanced cancers. Turning to the study itself: Patients' therapy was ivuxolimab, an antibody that acts as an agonist of OX40 (CD134). Findings of the study overall: More expanded clones were seen, on average, in CD8+ T cells than in CD4+. Clonal expansion among partial responders at 0.1-3.0 mg/kg ranked near the lowest. CD4+ and CD8+ T cells in blood underwent clonal expansion by week 6 at 0.1 to 3.0 mg/kg.

Clones were sequenced by immunoSEQ multiplex PCR, and TCRdb holds only the in-frame ones, with some missing. The data show 50,000 to 55,000 clones, 84% seen once. This rearrangement joins TRBV2 to TRBJ2-7; D possibly uses TRBD1 or TRBD2 (5 bases each). The origin of this receptor is an adult with an advanced solid tumor such as melanoma, head and neck, liver or kidney cancer. Sequences were derived from CD4+ or CD8+ T cells sorted from blood, sampled in a trial of the OX40 agonist ivuxolimab. The CDR3 sequence: CASSLGPGAYEQYF. In DNA, the CDR3 is TGTGCCAGCAGCCTGGGACCTGGGGCCTACGAGCAGTACTTC.